Presented here are 8 T cell receptor beta chains from one specimen sequenced in a study of Graves' ophthalmopathy and Graves' hyperthyroidism. TCR beta CDR3 regions were amplified from RNA transcripts. First-round RT-PCR employed HTBI primers, with a second-round multiplex PCR after it. One entry per CDR3 protein, called by TCRdb with MiXCR from the multiplex PCR reads. The data contain around 600,000 distinct CDR3 sequences, over 40% of them singletons. The sample comprised peripheral blood. The receptors stem from an adult man with Graves' ophthalmopathy.

The table lists this clonotype with many counts. The chain is built from TRBV5-1 and TRBJ2-2, with D maybe TRBD2 (6 bases). The ends were cut back, 2 bases at V and 4 bases at J, with 12 bases in the middle. Looked up from germline, CDR1 is SGHRS and CDR2 is YFSETQ. The CDR3 is made up of 15 amino acids. CDR3 nucleotide sequence: TGCGCCAGCAGCTTCACTAGCTCTATCACCGGGGAGCTGTTTTTT. This encodes CASSFTSSITGELFF.

The gene calls are TRBV24-1 and TRBJ1-2, with 7 bases identical to TRBD1. The CDR3 spans 13 residues. The V gene's germline CDR1 is KGHDR and CDR2 SFDVKD. Trimming took 7 bases from V and 8 from J; bases not matched to a gene: 9. The CDR3 DNA sequence: TGTGCCACCAGCGTCGATGACAGGGCGGGCTACACCTTC. The encoded protein is CATSVDDRAGYTF.

As regards this clonotype: Because it lacks the conserved phenylalanine or tryptophan at the end, this CDR3 is likely a read error. V gene TRBV10-3 combines with J gene TRBJ2-5; D gene uncertain. Germline assignment: CDR1 ENHRY and CDR2 SYGVKD. V lost 10 bases and J lost 3, with 15 bases in between. The CDR3 spans 13 residues. The CDR3 region is CASSSRREETQYV. CDR3 nucleotide sequence: TGTGCCAGCAGCAGCCGACGGGAAGAGACCCAGTACGTC.

This clonotype was detected ten times or more. The gene calls are TRBV19 and TRBJ2-7, with D unclear. The germline V and J ends were trimmed by 9 bases and 0 bases, with 15 bases remaining between them. Germline CDR1 is LNHDA and CDR2 is SQIVND (reference sequence). CDR3 length: 14 amino acids. The chain's CDR3 is CASKNKLGSYEQYF. CDR3 nucleotides: TGTGCCAGCAAAAACAAACTTGGCTCCTACGAGCAGTACTTC.

The rearrangement joins TRBV25-1 to TRBJ2-7, with 10 bases lining up with TRBD2. Germline V gene sequence: CDR1 MGHDK, CDR2 SYGVNS. After removal of 4 bases from V and 3 bases from J, the junction contained 12 bases not matched to a gene. CDR3 length: 17 residues. The CDR3 bases are TGTGCCAGCAGTGGACCCGGGAGGACTAGCGGTCTCTACGAGCAGTACTTC. This translates into CASSGPGRTSGLYEQYF.

In this sample, this clonotype turned up many times. This sequence joins TRBV11-2 and TRBJ1-2; D unclear. This CDR3 has 12 residues. The V gene's germline CDR1 is SGHAT and CDR2 FQNNGV. The V gene lost 5 bases and the J gene lost 6 bases, with 10 bases spanning the gap. The CDR3 nucleotides read TGTGCCAGCAGCCGGGGAAATGATGGCTACACCTTC. Its protein product is CASSRGNDGYTF.

V and J are TRBV30 and TRBJ2-5; maybe TRBD2 (5 bases). This CDR3 is built from 13 residues. Germline V gives CDR1 GTSNPN, CDR2 SVGIG (reference sequence). V was cut by 2 bases and J by 2 bases, with 9 bases left in between. CDR3 sequence reads: CAWSRGLQETQYF. CDR3 DNA sequence: TGTGCCTGGAGTCGGGGTCTACAAGAGACCCAGTACTTC.

This clonotype occurred many times. This chain connects TRBV7-2 to TRBJ2-2, with D hard to call. The CDR3 length is 15 residues. V shed 3 bases and J shed 2 bases, with 10 bases lying between them. Germline V gene lookup returns CDR1 SGHTA and CDR2 FQGNSA. The CDR3 DNA follows: TGTGCCAGCAGCTTGTTGGGCGGCAACACCGGGGAGCTGTTTTTT. Translation: CASSLLGGNTGELFF.